This paragraph covers one T cell receptor beta chain sequence. This sample is drawn from a study of CD4 T cells in relation to SARS-CoV-2 and coronaviruses. Libraries were prepared by immunoSEQ multiplex PCR; TCRdb keeps only in-frame clonotypes and omits some of them. Of 30,000 to 45,000 clones detected, around nine tenths appear once; the ten largest clones hold about a tenth. The CDR3 loop spans 15 amino acids. The ends lost 5 bases at V and 2 bases at J; junction bases unmatched: 8. Germline loops: CDR1 PRHDT, CDR2 FYEKMQ (reference sequence). Sequences were obtained from memory CD4+ T cells from PBMCs. The gene calls are TRBV13 and TRBJ2-7; 8 positions agree with TRBD2. The TCR comes from an adult with COVID-19. DNA for the CDR3: TGTGCCAGCAGCCCACCCCGGGGGGGCCCCTACGAGCAGTACTTC. It specifies CASSPPRGGPYEQYF.